Listed below are T cell receptor beta chains from one sample, sequenced in a study of OX40 agonist ivuxolimab in advanced cancers. Sequencing used immunoSEQ multiplex PCR; TCRdb keeps in-frame clones, though not all of them. The sample holds about 70,000 clones, 92% seen once. The input for sequencing was CD4+ or CD8+ T cells sorted from blood, taken in a trial of the OX40 agonist ivuxolimab. The source of these receptors is an adult with an advanced solid tumor such as melanoma, head and neck, liver or kidney cancer. The CDR3 runs from the conserved cysteine through the conserved F or W. D genes are given only for firm matches. Size values are once, few and many counts, or a class for expanded clones, and some rows have none.

size: .
D: .
V: TRBV6-6
J: TRBJ1-1
DNA: TGTGCCAGCAGTAGCGGGGACTTAAACACTGAAGCTTTCTTT
CDR3: CASSSGDLNTEAFF

size: .
D: .
V: TRBV4-3
J: TRBJ2-7
DNA: TGCGCCAGCAGCCAAGGATCGGCGGGGTACGAGCAGTACTTC
CDR3: CASSQGSAGYEQYF

size: .
D: TRBD1
V: TRBV4-3
J: TRBJ1-2
DNA: TGCGCCAGCAGCCAAGGACAGGGATTAGACTATTGGTATGGCTACACCTTC
CDR3: CASSQGQGLDYWYGYTF

size: .
D: .
V: TRBV2
J: TRBJ2-7
DNA: TGTGCCAGCATCATGGGCTACGAGCAGTACTTC
CDR3: CASIMGYEQYF

size: .
D: .
V: TRBV6-5
J: TRBJ1-1
DNA: TGTGCCAGCAGTTACTCGGGTAGGGGGTACACTGAAGCTTTCTTT
CDR3: CASSYSGRGYTEAFF

size: .
D: TRBD1
V: TRBV7-9
J: TRBJ2-7
DNA: TGTGCCAGCAGCCCATACCAGGGGGCGTCTGCCTACGAGCAGTACTTC
CDR3: CASSPYQGASAYEQYF

size: .
D: TRBD1
V: TRBV2
J: TRBJ2-3
DNA: TGTGCCAGCAGTGAACTACCAGGGACAGTTATCACCACAGATACGCAGTATTTT
CDR3: CASSELPGTVITTDTQYF

size: .
D: TRBD2
V: TRBV7-9
J: TRBJ2-7
DNA: TGTGCCAGCAGCTCCGGGACTAGCGGTTGGGCTGACGAGCAGTACTTC
CDR3: CASSSGTSGWADEQYF

size: .
D: TRBD1
V: TRBV30
J: TRBJ1-3
DNA: TGTGCCTGGACCTGGACAGGCGGAAACACCATATATTTT
CDR3: CAWTWTGGNTIYF

size: .
D: TRBD1
V: TRBV19
J: TRBJ1-6
DNA: TGTGCCAGTAGTATAGACCTGGGACAGTATAATTCACCCCTCCACTTT
CDR3: CASSIDLGQYNSPLHF

size: .
D: TRBD1
V: TRBV9
J: TRBJ2-7
DNA: TGTGCCAGCAGCGTAGCGGGACAGGTACCCTACGAGCAGTACTTC
CDR3: CASSVAGQVPYEQYF

size: .
D: TRBD1
V: TRBV27
J: TRBJ2-1
DNA: TGTGCCAGCAGTTTACCCGCGGGGACAGGGGTCAATGAGCAGTTCTTC
CDR3: CASSLPAGTGVNEQFF

size: .
D: .
V: TRBV27
J: TRBJ1-1
DNA: TGTGCCAGCTCGTGGACCCGGAACACTGAAGCTTTCTTT
CDR3: CASSWTRNTEAFF

size: .
D: .
V: TRBV12-1
J: TRBJ2-6
DNA: TGTGCCAGCAGCAGAGTTCATATAGGACAAAGTCGGGCCAACGTCCTGACTTTC
CDR3: CASSRVHIGQSRANVLTF

size: .
D: TRBD1
V: TRBV7-3
J: TRBJ1-1
DNA: TGTGCCAGCAGCCCAGGGGGAGAGAACACTGAAGCTTTCTTT
CDR3: CASSPGGENTEAFF

size: .
D: TRBD2
V: TRBV11-2
J: TRBJ2-1
DNA: TGTGCCAGCAGCTTTTTCCCTAGCGGGGGGGCACACAATGAGCAGTTCTTC
CDR3: CASSFFPSGGAHNEQFF

size: .
D: .
V: TRBV6-5
J: TRBJ2-3
DNA: TGTGCCAGCAGTTACTCTGGCCCTGGCACAGATACGCAGTATTTT
CDR3: CASSYSGPGTDTQYF

size: .
D: .
V: TRBV13
J: TRBJ1-5
DNA: TGTGCCAGCAGCTTAGGGGGTCAGCCCCAGCATTTT
CDR3: CASSLGGQPQHF

size: .
D: TRBD1
V: TRBV6-1
J: TRBJ1-2
DNA: TGTGCCAGCAGTGTTGACTTTGACAGGGGCTATGGCTACACCTTC
CDR3: CASSVDFDRGYGYTF

size: .
D: .
V: TRBV7-9
J: TRBJ1-2
DNA: TGTGCCAGCAGTGAGTATCTGCAGGGTGCTAACTATGGCTACACCTTC
CDR3: CASSEYLQGANYGYTF

size: .
D: TRBD1
V: TRBV7-2
J: TRBJ1-6
DNA: TGTGCCAGCAGCTCCGGACAGGGCGCCTATAATTCACCCCTCCACTTT
CDR3: CASSSGQGAYNSPLHF

size: .
D: TRBD2
V: TRBV5-1
J: TRBJ2-3
DNA: TGCGCCAGCAGCTCGGGACTAGCGGGCACAGATACGCAGTATTTT
CDR3: CASSSGLAGTDTQYF

size: .
D: .
V: TRBV2
J: TRBJ1-6
DNA: TGTGCCGCCAGCCTTGTTCGAGGGGGCTATAATTCACCCCTCCACTTT
CDR3: CAASLVRGGYNSPLHF

size: once
D: .
V: TRBV7-9
J: TRBJ2-7
DNA: TGTGCCAGCAGCCCCCGGCCTCCTGAGCCCACCTACGAGCAGTACTTC
CDR3: CASSPRPPEPTYEQYF

size: .
D: TRBD2
V: TRBV4-1
J: TRBJ2-3
DNA: TGCGCCAGCAGCCAATTAGCGGGGACAGATACGCAGTATTTT
CDR3: CASSQLAGTDTQYF

size: .
D: .
V: TRBV21-1
J: TRBJ1-5
DNA: TGTGCCAGCAGAGGACCCTCTCAGGCCTTCAATCAGCCCCAGCATTTT
CDR3: CASRGPSQAFNQPQHF

size: once
D: TRBD2
V: TRBV9
J: TRBJ2-7
DNA: TGTGCCAGCAGCCATACTAGCGGGGGGGCTTACGAGCAGTACTTC
CDR3: CASSHTSGGAYEQYF

size: .
D: .
V: TRBV11-3
J: TRBJ2-5
DNA: TGTGCCAGCAGCTTAAGTGGGGGGGCGACCCAGTACTTC
CDR3: CASSLSGGATQYF

size: .
D: .
V: TRBV2
J: TRBJ2-7
DNA: TGTGCCATCGCGGGACCTTTAGGCGAGCAGTACTTC
CDR3: CAIAGPLGEQYF

size: .
D: .
V: TRBV13
J: TRBJ2-7
DNA: TGTGCCAGCAGCTTAAAGGGCTCGGTCAGGGAGCAGTACTTC
CDR3: CASSLKGSVREQYF

size: few
D: .
V: TRBV11-3
J: TRBJ2-3
DNA: TGTGCCAGCAGCTTAGCAGCGGCCTTCACAGATACGCAGTATTTT
CDR3: CASSLAAAFTDTQYF

size: .
D: .
V: TRBV6-5
J: TRBJ2-1
DNA: TGTGCCAGCAGTTATGCGGACTACAATGAGCAGTTCTTC
CDR3: CASSYADYNEQFF

size: .
D: .
V: TRBV5-6
J: TRBJ2-1
DNA: TGTGCCAGCAGCTTCTACAATGAGCAGTTCTTC
CDR3: CASSFYNEQFF